This TCR beta chain was identified in a study of T cell responses to AZD1222 COVID-19 vaccine. Findings and limits, study-wide: Clonal diversity was possibly underestimated, and white British individuals and females predominated among donors.

Libraries were prepared by immunoSEQ multiplex PCR; TCRdb keeps only in-frame clonotypes and omits some of them. The table shows approximately 190,000 clones, with 75% to 90% occurring only once. The V and J ends lost 1 base and 2 bases respectively, with 5 bases between them. CDR3 length: 13 residues. Germline CDR1 SGHRS, CDR2 YFSETQ. Regarding this clone: Its antigen is unidentified.

The rearrangement joins TRBV5-1 to TRBJ2-3; D gene unclear. The receptor was derived from an adult in good health. The sequencing used peripheral blood, collected on day 0 of MenACWY control vaccination. CDR3 region: CASSLWPTDTQYF. In nucleotides, the CDR3 is TGCGCCAGCAGCTTGTGGCCCACAGATACGCAGTATTTT.